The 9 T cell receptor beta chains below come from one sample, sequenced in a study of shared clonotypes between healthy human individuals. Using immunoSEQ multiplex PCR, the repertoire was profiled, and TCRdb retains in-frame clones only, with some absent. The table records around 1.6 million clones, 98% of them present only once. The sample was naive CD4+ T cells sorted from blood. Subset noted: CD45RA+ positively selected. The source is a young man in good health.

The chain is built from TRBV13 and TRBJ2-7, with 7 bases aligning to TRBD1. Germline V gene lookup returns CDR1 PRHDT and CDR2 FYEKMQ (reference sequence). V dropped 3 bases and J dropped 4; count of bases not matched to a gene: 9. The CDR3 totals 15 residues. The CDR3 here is CASSFRADRVYEQYF. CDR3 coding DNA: TGTGCCAGCAGCTTTAGGGCTGACAGGGTATACGAGCAGTACTTC.

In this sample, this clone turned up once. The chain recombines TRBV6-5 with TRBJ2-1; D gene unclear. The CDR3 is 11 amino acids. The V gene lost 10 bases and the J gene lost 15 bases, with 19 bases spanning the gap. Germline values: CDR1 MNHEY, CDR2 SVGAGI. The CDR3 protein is CATTVNRSWFF. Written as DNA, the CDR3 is TGTGCCACCACCGTAAACAGAAGTTGGTTCTTC.

The CDR3 loop is CASSLGLAGVVNTGELFF. The DNA of the CDR3 is TGTGCCAGCAGCTTAGGTCTAGCGGGAGTAGTAAACACCGGGGAGCTGTTTTTT. The chain links TRBV7-9 to TRBJ2-2; 10 bases are shared with TRBD2. J gave up 2 bases and V 1 base, and 7 bases lay outside the gene matches. Looked up from germline, CDR1 is SEHNR and CDR2 is FQNEAQ (reference sequence). The CDR3 length is 18 residues.

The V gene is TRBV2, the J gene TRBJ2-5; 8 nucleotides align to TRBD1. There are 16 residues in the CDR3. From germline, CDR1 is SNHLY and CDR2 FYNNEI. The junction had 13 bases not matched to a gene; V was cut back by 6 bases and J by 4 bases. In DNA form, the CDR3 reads TGTGCCAGCAGCCGGGGGCAGGGGGCTACGGGAGAGACCCAGTACTTC. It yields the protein CASSRGQGATGETQYF.

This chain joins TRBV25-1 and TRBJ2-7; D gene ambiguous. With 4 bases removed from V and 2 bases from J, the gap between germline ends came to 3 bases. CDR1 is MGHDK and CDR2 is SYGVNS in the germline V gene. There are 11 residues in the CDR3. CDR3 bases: TGTGCCAGCAGTGGACCCTACGAGCAGTACTTC. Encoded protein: CASSGPYEQYF.

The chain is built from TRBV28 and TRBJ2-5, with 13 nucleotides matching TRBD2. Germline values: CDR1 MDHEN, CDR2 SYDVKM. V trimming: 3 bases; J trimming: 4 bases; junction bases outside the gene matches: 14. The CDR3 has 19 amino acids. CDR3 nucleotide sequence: TGTGCCAGCAGTTTCCAGGGACTAGCGGGATTCTCCCCACGAGAGACCCAGTACTTC. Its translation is CASSFQGLAGFSPRETQYF.

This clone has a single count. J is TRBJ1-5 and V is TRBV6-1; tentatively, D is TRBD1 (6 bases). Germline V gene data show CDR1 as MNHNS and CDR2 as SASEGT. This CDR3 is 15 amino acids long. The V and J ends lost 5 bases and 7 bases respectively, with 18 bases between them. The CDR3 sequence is CASSIRQEVLQPQHF. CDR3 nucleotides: TGTGCCAGCAGTATCCGACAGGAGGTCTTACAGCCCCAGCATTTT.

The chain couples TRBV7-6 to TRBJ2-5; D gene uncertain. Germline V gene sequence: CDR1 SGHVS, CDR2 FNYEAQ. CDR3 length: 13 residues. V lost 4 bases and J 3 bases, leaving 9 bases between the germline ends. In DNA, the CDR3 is TGTGCCAGCAGCTCTGCCGGCAAAGAGACCCAGTACTTC. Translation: CASSSAGKETQYF.

CDR3 loop: CASSYETGVGNTIYF. For the CDR3, the DNA is TGTGCCAGCAGTTATGAGACAGGGGTTGGAAACACCATATATTTT. The chain has TRBV6-6 and TRBJ1-3; 8 bases align to TRBD1. The J segment lost 3 bases and the V segment lost 3 bases, leaving 4 bases of the junction unmatched. This CDR3 has 15 residues. Germline V gene lookup returns CDR1 MNHNY and CDR2 SVGAGI (reference sequence).